These T cell receptor beta chains were read from a single sample in a study of CD8+ T cells in alopecia areata. The protocol was immunoSEQ multiplex PCR, while the TCRdb copy is restricted to in-frame clones and leaves out a portion. The sample comprises roughly 150,000 clones, 75% to 90% of which are singletons, and more than 13% rests with the top ten. Sequencing used CD8+ T cells sorted from blood, obtained at week 0. The receptors originated from a human donor with alopecia areata. CDR3s leave out the opening cysteine and the closing phenylalanine or tryptophan. Each record gives: V gene, J gene, clone size, CDR3 protein. The size entry is marked missing in some rows and otherwise reads once, few, many or a size class.

v_gene: TRBV6-6
j_gene: TRBJ2-7
abundance: .
CDR3aa: ASSYKGRPRPSEQY

v_gene: TRBV27
j_gene: TRBJ2-5
abundance: .
CDR3aa: ASSLLGRGQETQY

v_gene: TRBV5-6
j_gene: TRBJ1-2
abundance: .
CDR3aa: ASSPGYGYT

v_gene: TRBV10-1
j_gene: TRBJ2-3
abundance: .
CDR3aa: ASSDDRDSTDTQY

v_gene: TRBV5-4
j_gene: TRBJ2-5
abundance: .
CDR3aa: ASSPSAGQETQY

v_gene: TRBV27
j_gene: TRBJ1-1
abundance: .
CDR3aa: ASSLVVSNTEAF

v_gene: TRBV9
j_gene: TRBJ2-7
abundance: .
CDR3aa: ASSVGQTEQY

v_gene: TRBV14
j_gene: TRBJ2-7
abundance: .
CDR3aa: ASSQDSYEQY

v_gene: TRBV6-4
j_gene: TRBJ2-1
abundance: .
CDR3aa: ASSETDGGGYNEQF

v_gene: TRBV6-4
j_gene: TRBJ2-2
abundance: .
CDR3aa: ASSRTGENTGELF

v_gene: TRBV19
j_gene: TRBJ1-5
abundance: .
CDR3aa: ASSIGGNQPQH

v_gene: TRBV6-5
j_gene: TRBJ2-2
abundance: few
CDR3aa: ASSYTRTGELF

v_gene: TRBV25-1
j_gene: TRBJ2-3
abundance: .
CDR3aa: ASTPEVGTLDTQY

v_gene: TRBV9
j_gene: TRBJ2-7
abundance: .
CDR3aa: ASSVEGSGRDEQY

v_gene: TRBV19
j_gene: TRBJ1-1
abundance: .
CDR3aa: ASINSPGAMNTEAF

v_gene: TRBV5-1
j_gene: TRBJ1-1
abundance: .
CDR3aa: ASSLGTMNTEAF

v_gene: TRBV11-2
j_gene: TRBJ2-2
abundance: few
CDR3aa: ASSDSTGELF

v_gene: TRBV2
j_gene: TRBJ2-7
abundance: .
CDR3aa: ASSDGRNYEQY

v_gene: TRBV5-6
j_gene: TRBJ2-7
abundance: .
CDR3aa: ASSWGLAETFSYEQY

v_gene: TRBV5-4
j_gene: TRBJ2-7
abundance: .
CDR3aa: ASSLGYSSYEQY

v_gene: TRBV29-1
j_gene: .
abundance: .
CDR3aa: SVETGANSYEQY

v_gene: TRBV6-6
j_gene: TRBJ2-4
abundance: .
CDR3aa: ASSYRDRSLGIQY

v_gene: TRBV5-6
j_gene: TRBJ2-6
abundance: .
CDR3aa: ASSLTAGYGANVLT

v_gene: TRBV30
j_gene: TRBJ2-7
abundance: .
CDR3aa: AWSARYEQY

v_gene: TRBV4-1
j_gene: TRBJ2-7
abundance: few
CDR3aa: ASSQPGQGDEQY

v_gene: TRBV5-1
j_gene: TRBJ2-3
abundance: .
CDR3aa: ASSWTGADTQY

v_gene: TRBV6-5
j_gene: TRBJ2-1
abundance: .
CDR3aa: ASSYSTVLWVGEQF

v_gene: TRBV5-1
j_gene: TRBJ2-6
abundance: .
CDR3aa: ASSAMTPSGANVLT

v_gene: TRBV16
j_gene: TRBJ2-1
abundance: .
CDR3aa: ASSQDRGNEQF

v_gene: TRBV2
j_gene: TRBJ2-1
abundance: .
CDR3aa: ASSESRRGNYNEQF

v_gene: TRBV9
j_gene: TRBJ2-7
abundance: .
CDR3aa: ASSDWGSGEQY

v_gene: TRBV5-1
j_gene: TRBJ2-1
abundance: .
CDR3aa: ASSPAGTYNEQF

v_gene: TRBV10-2
j_gene: TRBJ1-2
abundance: .
CDR3aa: ASSESRFLNYGYT

v_gene: TRBV10-1
j_gene: TRBJ2-4
abundance: .
CDR3aa: ARQGVAKNIQY

v_gene: TRBV25-1
j_gene: TRBJ2-1
abundance: .
CDR3aa: ASRGTSGHNEQF

v_gene: TRBV29-1
j_gene: TRBJ1-1
abundance: once
CDR3aa: SVEEQVEAF

v_gene: TRBV27
j_gene: TRBJ2-7
abundance: few
CDR3aa: ASSLSTDSYEQY

v_gene: TRBV27
j_gene: TRBJ2-7
abundance: .
CDR3aa: ASTPGRESLYEQY

v_gene: TRBV9
j_gene: TRBJ2-7
abundance: .
CDR3aa: ASSPQGGRDSYEQY

v_gene: TRBV19
j_gene: TRBJ1-4
abundance: once
CDR3aa: ASSAATNEKLF

v_gene: TRBV30
j_gene: TRBJ2-1
abundance: .
CDR3aa: AWTRMGEGQF

v_gene: TRBV27
j_gene: TRBJ2-1
abundance: .
CDR3aa: ASSLSRGNEQF

v_gene: TRBV2
j_gene: TRBJ2-6
abundance: few
CDR3aa: ASSSTGANVLT

v_gene: TRBV11-1
j_gene: TRBJ1-1
abundance: .
CDR3aa: ASSLAGPEAF

v_gene: TRBV14
j_gene: TRBJ2-1
abundance: once
CDR3aa: ASSQGETSFDEQF

v_gene: TRBV2
j_gene: TRBJ2-7
abundance: .
CDR3aa: ASKVGPLSYEQY

v_gene: TRBV7-9
j_gene: TRBJ2-7
abundance: .
CDR3aa: ASSSTYEQY

v_gene: TRBV15
j_gene: TRBJ2-3
abundance: .
CDR3aa: ATSRDQERLTDTQY

v_gene: TRBV6-5
j_gene: TRBJ2-3
abundance: .
CDR3aa: ASRSAGLSTDTQY

v_gene: TRBV9
j_gene: TRBJ1-4
abundance: .
CDR3aa: ASSAGTGGVVEKLF

v_gene: TRBV9
j_gene: TRBJ1-1
abundance: .
CDR3aa: ASSAGDSLNTEAF

v_gene: TRBV29-1
j_gene: TRBJ2-2
abundance: .
CDR3aa: SVERQGRTGELF

v_gene: TRBV6-4
j_gene: TRBJ2-7
abundance: .
CDR3aa: ASGQLAGFYEQY

v_gene: TRBV29-1
j_gene: TRBJ2-7
abundance: .
CDR3aa: SVELGDRTTYEQY

v_gene: TRBV27
j_gene: TRBJ1-1
abundance: .
CDR3aa: ASSLDPGQQTEAF

v_gene: TRBV10-3
j_gene: TRBJ2-1
abundance: .
CDR3aa: AISEIWTTPHGAGESSYNEQF

v_gene: TRBV6-5
j_gene: TRBJ2-7
abundance: .
CDR3aa: ASSYSQGPLYEQY

v_gene: TRBV4-1
j_gene: TRBJ1-2
abundance: .
CDR3aa: ASSPEIVVTDRDYGYT

v_gene: TRBV7-9
j_gene: TRBJ2-5
abundance: .
CDR3aa: ASSPRSQETQY